The rows below give T cell receptor beta chains drawn from one sample of a study of blood T cell repertoires in COVID-19. Here immunoSEQ multiplex PCR was the method, and the copy in TCRdb shows in-frame clones only, minus some. The data show roughly 500,000 clones, about 88% seen once. Sequenced input: peripheral blood. Every receptor here comes from a young man with COVID-19, enrolled during active disease. Both conserved end residues are part of each CDR3. D genes are given only for firm matches. Not every row has a clone size; where given, it reads once, few, many or a size class.

v_call,d_call,clone_size,j_call,cdr3_aa,cdr3_nt
TRBV7-9,-,-,TRBJ2-1,CASSLMGVYNEQFF,TGTGCCAGCAGCTTGATGGGAGTCTACAATGAGCAGTTCTTC
TRBV4-1,TRBD1,-,TRBJ2-5,CASSYDRGEETQYF,TGCGCCAGCAGCTACGACAGGGGTGAAGAGACCCAGTACTTC
TRBV7-9,-,-,TRBJ2-5,CASIRTISQETQYF,TGTGCCAGCATCAGGACTATCTCCCAAGAGACCCAGTACTTC
TRBV5-1,TRBD1,-,TRBJ2-1,CASSLDRGNEQFF,TGCGCCAGCAGCCTGGACAGGGGCAATGAGCAGTTCTTC
TRBV5-6,-,once,TRBJ2-3,CASSLITRDTQYF,TGTGCCAGCAGCTTGATCACGAGGGATACGCAGTATTTT
TRBV6-5,TRBD1,few,TRBJ2-2,CASRYLTGGSGELFF,TGTGCCAGCAGATACCTAACAGGGGGGAGCGGGGAGCTGTTTTTT
TRBV3-1/TRBV3-2,TRBD2,-,TRBJ2-5,CASSPTSGGAGQETQYF,TGTGCCAGCAGCCCGACTAGCGGGGGGGCGGGACAAGAGACCCAGTACTTC
TRBV19,-,-,TRBJ2-5,CASSYSGETQYF,TGTGCCAGTAGCTACAGTGGCGAGACCCAGTACTTC
TRBV4-2,TRBD1,-,TRBJ1-1,CASSPGTGVNTEAFF,TGTGCCAGCAGCCCCGGGACAGGAGTGAACACTGAAGCTTTCTTT
TRBV7-2,TRBD1,-,TRBJ2-2,CASSLTRDRKRTGELFF,TGTGCCAGCAGCTTAACCCGGGACAGAAAAAGGACCGGGGAGCTGTTTTTT
TRBV5-1,TRBD2,-,TRBJ2-3,CASSLVTSGRGADTQYF,TGCGCCAGCAGCTTGGTGACTAGCGGGCGAGGGGCAGATACGCAGTATTTT
TRBV25-1,-,-,TRBJ1-1,CASSLRGGHTEAFF,TGTGCCAGCAGTCTCCGGGGAGGGCACACTGAAGCTTTCTTT
TRBV12-5,-,-,TRBJ2-5,CASGPRGWAQYF,TGTGCTAGTGGTCCGAGGGGGTGGGCCCAGTACTTC
TRBV11-2,-,-,TRBJ2-3,CASKWSSDTQYF,TGTGCCAGCAAATGGAGCTCAGATACGCAGTATTTT
TRBV30,-,-,TRBJ1-1,CASYPTAQAFF,TGTGCCTCCTATCCGACAGCTCAAGCTTTCTTT
TRBV2,-,once,TRBJ1-2,CASSEAGSYGYTF,TGTGCCAGCAGTGAGGCCGGGAGCTATGGCTACACCTTC
TRBV2,TRBD1,-,TRBJ1-5,CASSERRMGQGTSRGNQPQHF,TGTGCCAGCAGTGAAAGGAGAATGGGACAGGGGACATCTCGGGGCAATCAGCCCCAGCATTTT
TRBV3-1/TRBV3-2,TRBD2,-,TRBJ2-3,CASLAGGTDTQYF,TGTGCCAGCCTAGCGGGGGGCACAGATACGCAGTATTTT
TRBV7-6,-,-,TRBJ1-4,CASSRFGGATNEKLFF,TGTGCCAGCAGCCGTTTTGGAGGCGCAACTAATGAAAAACTGTTTTTT